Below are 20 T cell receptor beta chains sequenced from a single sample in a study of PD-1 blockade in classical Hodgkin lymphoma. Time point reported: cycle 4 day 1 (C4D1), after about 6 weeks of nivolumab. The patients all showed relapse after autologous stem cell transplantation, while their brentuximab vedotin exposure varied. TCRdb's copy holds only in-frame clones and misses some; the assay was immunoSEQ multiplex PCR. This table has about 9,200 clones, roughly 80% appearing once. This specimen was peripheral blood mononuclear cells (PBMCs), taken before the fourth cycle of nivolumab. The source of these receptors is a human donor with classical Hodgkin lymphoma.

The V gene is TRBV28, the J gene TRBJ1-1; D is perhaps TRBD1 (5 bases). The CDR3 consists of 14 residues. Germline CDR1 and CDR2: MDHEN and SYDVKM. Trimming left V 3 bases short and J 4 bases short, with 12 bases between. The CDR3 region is CASSLTDIATEAFF. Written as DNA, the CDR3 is TGTGCCAGCAGTTTGACAGACATTGCCACTGAAGCTTTCTTT.

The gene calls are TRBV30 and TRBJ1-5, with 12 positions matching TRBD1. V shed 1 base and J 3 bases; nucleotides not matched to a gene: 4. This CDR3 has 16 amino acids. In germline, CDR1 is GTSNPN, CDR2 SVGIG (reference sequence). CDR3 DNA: TGTGCCTGGAGTGGGGGACAGGGGGCGTTCAATCAGCCCCAGCATTTT. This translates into CAWSGGQGAFNQPQHF.

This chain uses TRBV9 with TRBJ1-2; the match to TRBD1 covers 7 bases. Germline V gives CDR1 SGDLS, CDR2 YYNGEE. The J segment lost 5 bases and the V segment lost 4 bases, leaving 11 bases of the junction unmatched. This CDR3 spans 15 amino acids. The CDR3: CASSSDGGDRYGYTF. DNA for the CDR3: TGTGCCAGCAGCTCAGATGGGGGGGACAGATATGGCTACACCTTC.

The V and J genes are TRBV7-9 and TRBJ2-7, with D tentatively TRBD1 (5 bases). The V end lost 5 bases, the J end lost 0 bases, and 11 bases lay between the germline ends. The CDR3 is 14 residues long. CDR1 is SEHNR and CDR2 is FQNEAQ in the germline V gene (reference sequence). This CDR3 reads CASSPRQSSYEQYF. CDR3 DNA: TGTGCCAGCAGCCCCCGACAGAGCTCCTACGAGCAGTACTTC.

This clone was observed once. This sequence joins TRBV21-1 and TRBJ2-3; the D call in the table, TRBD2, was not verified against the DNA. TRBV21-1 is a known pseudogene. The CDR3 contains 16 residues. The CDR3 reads CASSNGDFLWADTQYF. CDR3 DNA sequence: TGTGCCAGCAGCAACGGAGACTTCCTCTGGGCAGATACGCAGTATTTT.

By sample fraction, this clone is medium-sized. The CDR3 DNA is TGTGCCAGTAGCCTTCTACGCAGTAAGAACAGGGGCCCCGGCCAGAACACTGAAGCTTTCTTT. Its protein is CASSLLRSKNRGPGQNTEAFF. The gene calls are TRBV19 and TRBJ1-1; 7 bases fit TRBD1. The CDR3 covers 21 residues. Germline CDR1 is LNHDA and CDR2 is SQIVND (reference sequence). J was trimmed by 1 base and V by 6 bases; bases with no gene match: 26.

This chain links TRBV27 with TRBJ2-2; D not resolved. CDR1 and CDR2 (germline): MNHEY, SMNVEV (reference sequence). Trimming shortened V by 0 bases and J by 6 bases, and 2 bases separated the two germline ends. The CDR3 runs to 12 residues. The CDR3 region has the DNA TGTGCCAGCAGTTTATCTTCCGGGGAGCTGTTTTTT. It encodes CASSLSSGELFF.

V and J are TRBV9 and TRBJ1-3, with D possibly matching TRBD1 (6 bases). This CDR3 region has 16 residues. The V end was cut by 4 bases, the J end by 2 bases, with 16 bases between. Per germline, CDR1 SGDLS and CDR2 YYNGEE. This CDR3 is CASSQGRAGAGNTIYF. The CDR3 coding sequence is TGTGCCAGCAGCCAGGGACGGGCAGGGGCTGGAAACACCATATATTTT.

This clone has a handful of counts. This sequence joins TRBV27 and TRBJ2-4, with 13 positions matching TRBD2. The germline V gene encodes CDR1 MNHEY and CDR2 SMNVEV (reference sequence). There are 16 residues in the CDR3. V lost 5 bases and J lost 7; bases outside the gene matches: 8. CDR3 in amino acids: CASSATSGGASNIQYF. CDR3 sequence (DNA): TGTGCCAGCAGTGCCACTAGCGGGGGGGCCTCGAACATTCAGTACTTC.

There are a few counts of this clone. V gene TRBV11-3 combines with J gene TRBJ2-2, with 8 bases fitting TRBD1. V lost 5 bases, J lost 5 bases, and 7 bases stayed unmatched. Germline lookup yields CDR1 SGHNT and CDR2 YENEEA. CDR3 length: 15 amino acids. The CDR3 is CASSPGTGPTGELFF. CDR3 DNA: TGTGCCAGCAGCCCCGGGACAGGACCAACCGGGGAGCTGTTTTTT.

The CDR3, as DNA: TGTGCCAGCAGCCCACTAGCCAGGAACTATGGCTACACCTTC. Translation gives CASSPLARNYGYTF. The J gene is TRBJ1-2, the V gene TRBV11-2, with unresolved D. V lost 5 bases and J 2 bases, leaving 12 bases between the germline ends. CDR1 SGHAT and CDR2 FQNNGV come from the germline V gene. The CDR3 spans 14 residues.

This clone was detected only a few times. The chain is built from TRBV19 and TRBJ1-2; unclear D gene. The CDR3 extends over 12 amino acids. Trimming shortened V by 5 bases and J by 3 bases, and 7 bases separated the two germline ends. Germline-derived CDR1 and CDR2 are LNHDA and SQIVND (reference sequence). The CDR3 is CASSARDYGYTF. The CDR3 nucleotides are TGTGCCAGTAGTGCCCGGGACTATGGCTACACCTTC.

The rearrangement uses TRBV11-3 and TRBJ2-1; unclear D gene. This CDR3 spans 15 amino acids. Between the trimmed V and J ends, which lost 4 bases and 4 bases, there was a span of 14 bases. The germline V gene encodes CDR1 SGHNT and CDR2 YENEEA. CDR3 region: CASSSSRVLYNEQFF. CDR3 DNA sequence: TGTGCCAGCAGCTCGAGTAGGGTTCTATACAATGAGCAGTTCTTC.

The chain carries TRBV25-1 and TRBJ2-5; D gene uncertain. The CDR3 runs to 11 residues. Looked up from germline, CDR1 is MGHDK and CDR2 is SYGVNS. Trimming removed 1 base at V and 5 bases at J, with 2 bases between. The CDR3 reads CASSEWETQYF. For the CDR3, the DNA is TGTGCCAGCAGTGAATGGGAGACCCAGTACTTC. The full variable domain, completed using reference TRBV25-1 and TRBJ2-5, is EADIYQTPRYLVIGTGKKITLECSQTMGHDKMYWYQQDPGMELHLIHYSYGVNSTEKGDLSSESTVSRIRTEHFPLTLESARPSHTSQYLCASSEWETQYFGPGTRLLVL.

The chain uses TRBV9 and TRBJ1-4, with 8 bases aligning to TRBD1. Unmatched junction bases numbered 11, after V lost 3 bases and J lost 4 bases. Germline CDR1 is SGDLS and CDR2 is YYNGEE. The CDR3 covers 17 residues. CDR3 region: CASSEFSGTGYNEKLFF. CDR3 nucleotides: TGTGCCAGCAGCGAATTTTCTGGGACAGGCTATAATGAAAAACTGTTTTTT. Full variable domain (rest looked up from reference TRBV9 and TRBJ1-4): DSGVTQTPKHLITATGQRVTLRCSPRSGDLSVYWYQQSLDQGLQFLIQYYNGEERAKGNILERFSAQQFPDLHSELNLSSLELGDSALYFCASSEFSGTGYNEKLFFGSGTQLSVL.

In DNA, the CDR3 is TGTGCCAGCAGCGAGGGGGGGCTCCACACTGAAGCTTTCTTT. Its translation: CASSEGGLHTEAFF. This sequence joins TRBV6-1 and TRBJ1-1, with a possible D match to TRBD1 (6 bases). Germline V CDR1 and CDR2: MNHNS, SASEGT. V was shortened by 6 bases and J by 3 bases, with 14 bases between the two germline ends. This CDR3 has 14 amino acids.

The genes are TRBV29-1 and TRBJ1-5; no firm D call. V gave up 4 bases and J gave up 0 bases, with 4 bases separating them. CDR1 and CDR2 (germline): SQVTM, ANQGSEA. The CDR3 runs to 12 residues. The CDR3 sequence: CSVASSNQPQHF. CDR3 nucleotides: TGCAGCGTTGCGAGTAGCAATCAGCCCCAGCATTTT.

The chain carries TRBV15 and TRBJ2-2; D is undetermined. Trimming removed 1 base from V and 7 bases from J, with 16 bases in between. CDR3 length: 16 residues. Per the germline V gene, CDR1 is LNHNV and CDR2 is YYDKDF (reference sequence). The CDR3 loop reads CATSRVVDVRDGELFF. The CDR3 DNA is TGTGCCACCAGCAGAGTGGTAGACGTACGCGACGGGGAGCTGTTTTTT.

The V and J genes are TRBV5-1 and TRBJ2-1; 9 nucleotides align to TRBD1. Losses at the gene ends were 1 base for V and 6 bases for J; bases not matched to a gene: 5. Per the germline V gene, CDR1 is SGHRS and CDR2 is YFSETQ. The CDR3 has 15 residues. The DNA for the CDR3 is TGCGCCAGCAGCTTGTACAGGGGGCAGGGCAATGAGCAGTTCTTC. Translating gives CASSLYRGQGNEQFF.

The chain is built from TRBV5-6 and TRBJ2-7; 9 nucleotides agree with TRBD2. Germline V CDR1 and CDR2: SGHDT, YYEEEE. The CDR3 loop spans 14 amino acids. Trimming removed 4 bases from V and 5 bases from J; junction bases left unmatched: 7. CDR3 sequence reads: CASSRRGGRHEQYF. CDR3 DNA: TGTGCCAGCAGCAGGCGGGGGGGCCGCCACGAGCAGTACTTC.